Detailed here is one TCR beta chain. Assay: immunoSEQ multiplex PCR; the TCRdb copy retains only in-frame clones and omits some. The profile covers 6,000 or so clones, with roughly four fifths appearing a single time and approximately 12% taken by the ten largest. The record originates from a study of OX40 agonist ivuxolimab in advanced cancers. As for the study in general: The patients received ivuxolimab by intravenous route every 2 weeks at 0.01 to 10 mg/kg.

Trimming took 7 bases from V and 4 from J; bases not matched to a gene: 11. This CDR3 region has 16 residues. Germline values: CDR1 LGHNA, CDR2 YNFKEQ. This sequence was found in an adult with an advanced solid tumor such as melanoma, head and neck, liver or kidney cancer. The chain combines TRBV4-2 with TRBJ2-1; 9 positions match TRBD2. The material sequenced was CD4+ or CD8+ T cells sorted from blood, taken in a trial of the OX40 agonist ivuxolimab. CDR3 amino acids: CASTKSGTSFYNEQFF. In DNA form, the CDR3 reads TGTGCCAGCACTAAATCCGGGACTAGCTTTTACAATGAGCAGTTCTTC.